A selection of T cell receptor beta chains follows, all from one sample in a study of draining lymph node invasion in breast cancer. TCRdb reprocessed the bulk RNA-seq reads with MiXCR, giving one entry per CDR3 protein. The table has about 2,600 distinct CDR3 sequences, about two thirds seen once; the top ten hold around 3.2%. Material for sequencing was sorted memory Tregs from a lymph node. The receptors were sampled from a female donor with luminal breast cancer. CDR3s include the opening cysteine and the closing phenylalanine or tryptophan. The D gene is left open where the match is weak. Clone size, where shown, is once, few, many, or a class for clones that have expanded.

D gene	V gene	J gene	clone size	CDR3 DNA	CDR3 protein
NA	TRBV30	TRBJ2-5	NA	TGTGCCTGGAGTACGAAGGGTGGGGGTAGGGAGACCCAGTACTTC	CAWSTKGGGRETQYF
TRBD1	TRBV5-6	TRBJ1-2	few	TGTGCCAGCAGCCAAAGACAGGGCTATGGCTACACCTTC	CASSQRQGYGYTF
NA	TRBV4-2	TRBJ1-1	few	TGTGCCAGCAGCGTCGGGGGAGCAGGGGCGGAGGTCAGAGCTTTCTTT	CASSVGGAGAEVRAFF
NA	TRBV5-1	TRBJ2-1	few	TGCGCCAGCAGCTTTGTCAGGAATGAGCAGTTCTTC	CASSFVRNEQFF
TRBD1	TRBV9	TRBJ1-1	few	TGTGCCAGCAGCCCGCTCTTAGGGGGCGGTGAAGCTTTCTTT	CASSPLLGGGEAFF
NA	TRBV12-3/TRBV12-4	TRBJ2-1	NA	TGTGCCAGCTCTTGGGCTGATGAGCAGTTCTTC	CASSWADEQFF
TRBD1	TRBV4-1	TRBJ1-1	NA	TGCGCCAGCAGCAGTCGGACAGGGGATAGAGGGATGAACACTGATGCTTTCTTT	CASSSRTGDRGMNTDAFF
NA	TRBV20-1	TRBJ1-2	NA	TGCAGTGCTAGAGATGTGGGTCGCTCAAACTATGGCTACACCTTC	CSARDVGRSNYGYTF
NA	TRBV11-2	TRBJ2-2	NA	TGTGCCAGCCTTCCCCGGGGCGGACAGTATTCCGGGGAGCTGTTTTTT	CASLPRGGQYSGELFF
TRBD1	TRBV18	TRBJ2-7	NA	TGTGCCAGCTCACCGCGACAGGGAGACGTGCTCAGGGACGAGCAGTACTTC	CASSPRQGDVLRDEQYF
NA	TRBV28	TRBJ1-4	NA	TGTGCCAGCAGTGCTAGGACAGTTCCTACTAATGAAAAACTGTTTTTT	CASSARTVPTNEKLFF
TRBD1	TRBV10-3	TRBJ1-5	NA	TGTGCCACAGCAGGGGGTAGCAATCAGCCCCAGCATTTT	CATAGGSNQPQHF
NA	TRBV19	TRBJ2-1	NA	TGTGCCAGTAGCGAGGACTACCAGGGGATCTACAATGAGCAGTTCTTC	CASSEDYQGIYNEQFF